This TCR beta chain was found in a study of blood T cell repertoires in COVID-19. Study information: The samples span acute and convalescent COVID-19 from the United States, Italy and Spain. PBMCs, B-cell-depleted T cells, or T cells provided the cDNA or gDNA that made up the material.

In the original workflow: Estimates of nucleated cell counts were drawn from the amplification of reference gene primers. The protocol was immunoSEQ multiplex PCR, while the TCRdb copy is restricted to in-frame clones and leaves out a portion. Clone size and the V and J calls come from that table; the DNA yielded D and trimming. The sample has about 130,000 clones; around 88% are singletons. The germline gives CDR1 KGHSH, CDR2 LQKENI. V was clipped by 5 bases and J by 3 bases; unmatched bases: 3. The CDR3 loop spans 14 amino acids. The sequence was obtained from a man in his forties or fifties with active or convalescent COVID-19. The chain carries TRBV18 and TRBJ2-2, with 7 positions matching TRBD1. Sequenced input: peripheral blood. The DNA for the CDR3 is TGTGCCAGCTCATTTGGACAGGACACCGGGGAGCTGTTTTTT. This encodes CASSFGQDTGELFF.